Listed here are 17 T cell receptor beta chains from one sample, sequenced in a study of T-cell reconstitution after alpha-beta-depleted transplantation in children. A TCRbeta library incorporating unique molecular identifiers was prepared. MiXCR, run by TCRdb on the PCR reads, gives a single entry per CDR3 protein. The sample contains about 310,000 distinct CDR3 sequences, around 20% of which appear only once. The starting material was PBMCs, mostly from graft donor cells, obtained 180 days after TCRalphabeta/CD19-depleted stem cell transplant. The receptors originated from a male patient under 18 who had a stem cell transplant for acute lymphoblastic leukemia, so the T cells may come from the graft donor.

This clonotype was detected ten times or more. The chain links TRBV12-3 or TRBV12-4 to TRBJ2-7; 8 bases map to TRBD2. With V trimmed by 2 bases and J by 0 bases, 3 bases remained unmatched. The CDR3 totals 15 residues. CDR3 region: CASSLWSGSSYEQYF. CDR3 in DNA: TGTGCCAGCAGTTTATGGAGCGGGAGCTCCTACGAGCAGTACTTC.

The rearrangement uses TRBV11-1 and TRBJ2-1; 7 bases line up with TRBD1. The CDR3 totals 19 residues. Germline assignment: CDR1 SGHAT and CDR2 FQDESV (reference sequence). Germline trimming cut 4 bases from V and 1 base from J; bases unmatched to any gene: 16. CDR3: CASSSRERQGPLSYNEQFF. As DNA, the CDR3 is TGTGCCAGCAGCTCACGGGAAAGACAGGGCCCCTTGTCCTACAATGAGCAGTTCTTC.

The chain combines TRBV29-1 with TRBJ2-7; 7 bases are a match to TRBD2. The CDR3 totals 15 residues. Germline CDR1 is SQVTM and CDR2 is ANQGSEA. Trimming removed 2 bases from V and 3 bases from J; junction bases left unmatched: 10. CDR3 protein: CSVEKAGESNYEQYF. The DNA of the CDR3 is TGCAGCGTTGAAAAGGCGGGAGAGAGTAACTACGAGCAGTACTTC.

In this sample, this clonotype turned up a few times. The genes are TRBV20-1 and TRBJ2-7; unclear D gene. CDR1 and CDR2 (germline): DFQATT, SNEGSKA (reference sequence). The V gene lost 3 bases and the J gene lost 3 bases, with 12 bases spanning the gap. This CDR3 is 13 amino acids long. The CDR3 DNA sequence: TGCAGTGCTAGTCTCGACATCCACTACGAGCAGTACTTC. Amino acids: CSASLDIHYEQYF.

This clonotype was counted only a few times. The chain couples TRBV10-3 to TRBJ1-1; TRBD1 matches at 10 bases. The CDR3 consists of 15 residues. The V gene end was trimmed by 2 bases and the J gene end by 5 bases; junction bases not matched to a gene: 5. Looked up from germline, CDR1 is ENHRY and CDR2 is SYGVKD. The CDR3 sequence: CAISERGQGGTEAFF. Written as DNA, the CDR3 is TGTGCCATCAGTGAGCGCGGACAGGGGGGAACTGAAGCTTTCTTT.

The chain uses TRBV12-3 or TRBV12-4 and TRBJ2-2; D is uncertain. The CDR3 runs to 16 residues. With 2 bases removed from V and 0 bases from J, the gap between germline ends came to 10 bases. The CDR3 DNA follows: TGTGCCAGCAGTTTAAAAATCGCCTCGAACACCGGGGAGCTGTTTTTT. Protein: CASSLKIASNTGELFF.

The chain uses TRBV4-1 and TRBJ2-7; 13 positions match TRBD2. This CDR3 has 15 amino acids. Germline CDR1 MGHRA, CDR2 YSYEKL. The trim removed 4 bases at V and 5 bases at J, leaving 5 bases unmatched. This CDR3 is CASSRTSGRVHEQYF. CDR3 in DNA: TGCGCCAGCAGCCGGACTAGCGGGAGAGTCCACGAGCAGTACTTC.

The CDR3 coding sequence is TGTGCCAGCAGTAAAGTCCCGGGACAGGGGGCGCGAGGAAAACTGTTTTTT. Its translation: CASSKVPGQGARGKLFF. This sequence joins TRBV27 and TRBJ1-4; 12 bases are a match to TRBD1. CDR3 length equals 17 residues. The germline V gene encodes CDR1 MNHEY and CDR2 SMNVEV (reference sequence). With V trimmed by 5 bases and J by 10 bases, 14 bases remained unmatched.

The rearrangement uses TRBV20-1 and TRBJ2-5; unclear D gene. Germline CDR1 and CDR2: DFQATT and SNEGSKA (reference sequence). The CDR3 is 13 amino acids. For the CDR3, the DNA is TGCAGGGCCTCACAGCGTAAAAAAGAGACCCAGTACTTC. It yields the protein CRASQRKKETQYF.

The chain couples TRBV20-1 to TRBJ2-3; TRBD2 is a possible D gene (6 bases). Germline V CDR1 and CDR2: DFQATT, SNEGSKA (reference sequence). V shed 4 bases and J shed 0 bases, with 14 bases lying between them. This CDR3 is 15 amino acids long. CDR3 sequence: CSATRPGLSTDTQYF. Here the CDR3 DNA reads TGCAGTGCTACCCGGCCGGGACTGAGCACAGATACGCAGTATTTT.

The V call is TRBV12-3 or TRBV12-4, the J call TRBJ2-7; 8 positions match TRBD2. With 8 bases clipped from V and 4 bases from J, the junction kept 10 bases outside the gene matches. The CDR3 extends over 14 amino acids. The CDR3 region has the DNA TGTGCCAGCGGCGCCCCGGGGGGGCGATACGAGCAGTACTTC. It yields the protein CASGAPGGRYEQYF.

V is TRBV2 and J is TRBJ2-5; 11 bases map to TRBD1. CDR1 and CDR2 from the germline V gene are SNHLY and FYNNEI. V trimming: 7 bases; J trimming: 5 bases; junction bases outside the gene matches: 6. There are 14 residues in the CDR3. CDR3 residues: CASTTDRGRETQYF. CDR3 DNA sequence: TGTGCCAGCACTACGGACAGGGGGCGGGAGACCCAGTACTTC. The complete variable domain, with remaining parts taken from reference TRBV2 and TRBJ2-5, reads EPEVTQTPSHQVTQMGQEVILRCVPISNHLYFYWYRQILGQKVEFLVSFYNNEISEKSEIFDDQFSVERPDGSNFTLKIRSTKLEDSAMYFCASTTDRGRETQYFGPGTRLLVL.

The genes are TRBV27 and TRBJ2-7; 9 positions agree with TRBD1. The CDR3 is 14 amino acids. Trimming removed 10 bases from V and 8 bases from J; junction bases left unmatched: 15. CDR1 is MNHEY and CDR2 is SMNVEV in the germline V gene (reference sequence). The DNA of the CDR3 is TGTGCCATCTCTCCGGGACAGGGAGGGTTCAAGCAGTACTTC. It codes for CAISPGQGGFKQYF.

V usage is TRBV12-3 or TRBV12-4 and J usage is TRBJ2-1, with 11 positions matching TRBD2. Trimming removed 10 bases from V and 4 bases from J; junction bases left unmatched: 9. The CDR3 consists of 15 residues. CDR3 sequence (DNA): TGTGCCACCATCTTAGCGGGAGGGCCGTACAATGAGCAGTTCTTC. Amino acids: CATILAGGPYNEQFF.

A few counts support this clonotype. The genes are TRBV6-6 and TRBJ2-1, with 7 positions matching TRBD1. Germline V CDR1 and CDR2: MNHNY, SVGAGI (reference sequence). Trimming removed 6 bases from V and 8 bases from J; junction bases left unmatched: 4. The CDR3 has 12 residues. This CDR3 is CASSDRVHEQFF. DNA of the CDR3: TGTGCCAGCAGCGACAGGGTGCATGAGCAGTTCTTC.

This clonotype showed up just a few times. The rearrangement uses TRBV4-1 and TRBJ1-5; D remains unclear. V was trimmed by 4 bases and J by 3 bases, leaving 16 bases between them. The germline V gene has CDR1 MGHRA and CDR2 YSYEKL. The CDR3 length is 16 residues. In DNA, the CDR3 is TGCGCCAGCAGCCCCATGCCCGGACCGTTCAATCAGCCCCAGCATTTT. Its protein is CASSPMPGPFNQPQHF.

This clonotype came up a few times. The rearrangement uses TRBV20-1 and TRBJ2-5; TRBD2 agrees at 7 bases. The V segment lost 6 bases and the J segment 4 bases; nucleotides outside the gene matches: 2. This CDR3 has 11 residues. Germline-derived CDR1 and CDR2 are DFQATT and SNEGSKA (reference sequence). CDR3 sequence: CSAAGRETQYF. In DNA, the CDR3 is TGCAGTGCAGCGGGAAGAGAGACCCAGTACTTC.